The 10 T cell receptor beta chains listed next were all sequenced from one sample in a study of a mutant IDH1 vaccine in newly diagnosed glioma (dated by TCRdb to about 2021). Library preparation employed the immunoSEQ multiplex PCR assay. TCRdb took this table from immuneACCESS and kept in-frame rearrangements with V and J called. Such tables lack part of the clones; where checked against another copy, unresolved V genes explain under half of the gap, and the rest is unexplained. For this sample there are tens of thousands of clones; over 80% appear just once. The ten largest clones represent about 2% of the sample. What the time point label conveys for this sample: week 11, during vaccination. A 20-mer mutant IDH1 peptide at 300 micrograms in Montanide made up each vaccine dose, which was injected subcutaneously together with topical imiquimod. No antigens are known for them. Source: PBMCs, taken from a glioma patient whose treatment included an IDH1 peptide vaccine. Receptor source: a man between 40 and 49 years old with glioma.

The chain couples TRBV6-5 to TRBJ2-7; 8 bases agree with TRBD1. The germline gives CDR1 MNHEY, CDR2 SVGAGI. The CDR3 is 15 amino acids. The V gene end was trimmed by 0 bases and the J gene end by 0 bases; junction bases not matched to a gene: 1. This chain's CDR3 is CASSYSTGGSYEQYF. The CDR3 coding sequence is TGTGCCAGCAGTTACTCCACAGGGGGCTCCTACGAGCAGTACTTC.

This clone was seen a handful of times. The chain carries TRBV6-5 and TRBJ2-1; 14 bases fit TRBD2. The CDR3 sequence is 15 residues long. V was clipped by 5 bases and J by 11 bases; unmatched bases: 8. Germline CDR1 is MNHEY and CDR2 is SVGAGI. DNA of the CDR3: TGTGCCAGCAGTCCCGGGACTAGCGGGAGACGGAAGCAGTTCTTC. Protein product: CASSPGTSGRRKQFF.

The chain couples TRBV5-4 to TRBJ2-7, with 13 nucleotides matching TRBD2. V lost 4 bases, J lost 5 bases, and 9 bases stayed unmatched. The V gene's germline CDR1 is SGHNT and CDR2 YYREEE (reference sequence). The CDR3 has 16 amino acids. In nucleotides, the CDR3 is TGTGCCAGCAGCACACCTACTAGCGGGAGGGCCCACGAGCAGTACTTC. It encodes CASSTPTSGRAHEQYF.

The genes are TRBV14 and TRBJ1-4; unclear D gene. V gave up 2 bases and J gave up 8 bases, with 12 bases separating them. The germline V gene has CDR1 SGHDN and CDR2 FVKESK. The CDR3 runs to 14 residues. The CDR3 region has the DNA TGTGCCAGCAGCCAACTGCCGGGGAACGAAAAACTGTTTTTT. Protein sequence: CASSQLPGNEKLFF.

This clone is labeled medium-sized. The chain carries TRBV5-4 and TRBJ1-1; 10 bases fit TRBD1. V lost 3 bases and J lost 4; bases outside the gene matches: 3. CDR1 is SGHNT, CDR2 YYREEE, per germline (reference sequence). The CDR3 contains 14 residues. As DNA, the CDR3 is TGTGCCAGCAGCTCAAGGACAGGGGGCACTGAAGCTTTCTTT. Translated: CASSSRTGGTEAFF.

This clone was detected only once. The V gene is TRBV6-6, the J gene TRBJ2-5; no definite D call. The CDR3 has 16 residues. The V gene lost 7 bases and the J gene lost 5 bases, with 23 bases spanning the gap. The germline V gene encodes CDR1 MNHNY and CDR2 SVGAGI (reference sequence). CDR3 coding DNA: TGTGCCAGCATCACAAGTCCCGTAGCTGCGAAGGAGACCCAGTACTTC. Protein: CASITSPVAAKETQYF.

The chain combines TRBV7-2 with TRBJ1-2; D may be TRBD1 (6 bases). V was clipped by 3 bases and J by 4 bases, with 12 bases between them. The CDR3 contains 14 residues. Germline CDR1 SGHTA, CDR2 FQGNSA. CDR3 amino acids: CASSFAGAIYGYTF. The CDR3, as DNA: TGTGCCAGCAGCTTTGCGGGGGCAATCTATGGCTACACCTTC.

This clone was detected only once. This CDR3 is CASSYGQGRYEQYF. For the CDR3, the DNA is TGTGCCAGCAGCTACGGACAGGGGCGGTACGAGCAGTACTTC. The rearrangement joins TRBV5-6 to TRBJ2-7, with TRBD1 identical over 9 bases. This CDR3 spans 14 amino acids. V lost 3 bases, J lost 4 bases, and 5 bases stayed unmatched. Germline lookup yields CDR1 SGHDT and CDR2 YYEEEE.

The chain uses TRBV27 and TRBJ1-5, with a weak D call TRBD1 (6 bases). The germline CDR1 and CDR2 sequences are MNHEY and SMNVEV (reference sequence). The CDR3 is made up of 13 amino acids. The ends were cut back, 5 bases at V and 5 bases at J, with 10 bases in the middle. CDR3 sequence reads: CASSHRVDQPQHF. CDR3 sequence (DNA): TGTGCCAGCAGTCACAGGGTGGATCAGCCCCAGCATTTT.

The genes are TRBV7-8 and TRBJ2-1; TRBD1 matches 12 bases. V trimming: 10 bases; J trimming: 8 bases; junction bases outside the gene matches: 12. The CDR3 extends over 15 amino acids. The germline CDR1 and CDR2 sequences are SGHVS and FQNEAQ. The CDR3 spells CATNPGQGAFDEQFF. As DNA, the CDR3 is TGTGCCACCAACCCGGGACAGGGGGCTTTCGATGAGCAGTTCTTC.